This is a list of T cell receptor beta chains from one sample in a study of blood T cell repertoires in COVID-19. Method: immunoSEQ multiplex PCR; TCRdb's copy keeps in-frame clones and lacks some. The profile shows approximately 190,000 clones, 80% of them singletons. Input material: peripheral blood. Receptor source: a man between 60 and 70 years old with acute or convalescent COVID-19. CDR3s include the opening cysteine and the closing phenylalanine or tryptophan. The D gene is left open where the match is weak. Rows may omit the clone size; those that give it use once, few, many or a size class.

d_gene	abundance	v_gene	j_gene	CDR3aa	CDR3nt
.	.	TRBV7-3	TRBJ2-1	CASSPSLTSTSEQFF	TGTGCCAGCAGCCCAAGTCTAACTAGTACAAGTGAGCAGTTCTTC
.	.	TRBV19	TRBJ2-7	CASSRMTGNYEQYF	TGTGCCAGTAGTAGGATGACAGGTAACTACGAGCAGTACTTC
.	.	TRBV4-3	TRBJ1-1	CASSQARRGPEAFF	TGCGCCAGCAGCCAAGCAAGAAGGGGCCCTGAAGCTTTCTTT
.	.	TRBV4-1	TRBJ1-6	CASSQGTGYNSPLHF	TGCGCCAGCAGCCAAGGAACAGGCTATAATTCACCCCTCCACTTT
.	.	TRBV9	TRBJ2-1	CASSVVAEYNEQFF	TGTGCCAGCAGCGTAGTGGCCGAATACAATGAGCAGTTCTTC
TRBD2	.	TRBV7-3	TRBJ2-1	CASSLGVGSSGRSSYNEQFF	TGTGCCAGCAGCCTTGGGGTAGGGTCTAGCGGGAGGAGCTCCTACAATGAGCAGTTCTTC
.	.	TRBV6-2/TRBV6-3	TRBJ1-6	CASSLRVLIEPYNSPLHF	TGTGCCAGCAGCCTCCGGGTCCTCATTGAACCCTATAATTCACCCCTCCACTTT
TRBD1	.	TRBV6-5	TRBJ1-2	CASRSGTGNNYGYTF	TGTGCCAGCAGGTCCGGGACAGGGAACAACTATGGCTACACCTTC
.	.	TRBV5-1	TRBJ2-1	CASSETGSYNEQFF	TGCGCCAGCAGCGAGACGGGTTCCTACAATGAGCAGTTCTTC
TRBD2	.	TRBV7-2	TRBJ2-1	CASSLAWGLAADEQFF	TGTGCCAGCAGCTTAGCGTGGGGACTAGCAGCAGATGAGCAGTTCTTC
TRBD1	.	TRBV6-4	TRBJ2-3	CASSGDRDYTDTQYF	TGTGCCAGCAGTGGGGACAGGGATTACACAGATACGCAGTATTTT
.	.	TRBV5-1	TRBJ2-5	CASSLGAGQETQYF	TGCGCCAGCAGCTTGGGGGCAGGGCAAGAGACCCAGTACTTC
.	.	TRBV11-2	TRBJ2-1	CASSPWRRGSSYNEQFF	TGTGCCAGCAGCCCGTGGCGGCGGGGAAGCTCCTACAATGAGCAGTTCTTC
TRBD1	.	TRBV3-1/TRBV3-2	TRBJ1-2	CASSPETGEGYTF	TGTGCCAGCAGCCCCGAGACAGGGGAGGGCTACACCTTC
TRBD1	.	TRBV27	TRBJ1-2	CASHGTAGYTF	TGTGCCAGCCACGGGACAGCTGGCTACACCTTC
TRBD2	.	TRBV11-3	TRBJ2-1	CASSLGSSGEFNEQFF	TGTGCCAGCAGCTTAGGGTCGAGCGGGGAATTCAATGAGCAGTTCTTC
.	.	TRBV27	TRBJ1-5	CASSPWGRTLGSNQPQHF	TGTGCCAGCAGCCCGTGGGGCCGAACCCTGGGGAGCAATCAGCCCCAGCATTTT
.	.	TRBV9	TRBJ2-3	CASSVVADSTDTQYF	TGTGCCAGCAGCGTAGTGGCAGATTCCACAGATACGCAGTATTTT
TRBD1	.	TRBV7-9	TRBJ1-1	CASSYQTGVGTEAFF	TGTGCCAGCAGCTACCAGACAGGGGTCGGCACTGAAGCTTTCTTT
.	once	TRBV18	TRBJ1-2	CASSPARAVPQDYGYTF	TGTGCCAGCTCACCAGCCAGGGCGGTACCTCAGGACTATGGCTACACCTTC
.	many	TRBV3-1/TRBV3-2	TRBJ1-6	CASSQDPPGNTRNSPLHF	TGTGCCAGCAGCCAAGATCCGCCAGGGAATACTCGTAATTCACCCCTCCACTTT
TRBD2	.	TRBV11-2	TRBJ2-1	CASSLVRTSGAPQFF	TGTGCCAGCAGCTTAGTCCGGACTAGCGGAGCCCCGCAGTTCTTC
TRBD1	few	TRBV6-5	TRBJ1-5	CASSYSAAGGQPQHF	TGTGCCAGCAGTTACTCGGCGGCAGGGGGGCAGCCCCAGCATTTT
TRBD2	.	TRBV6-1	TRBJ2-7	CASSEAGLAGVEQYF	TGTGCCAGCAGTGAAGCGGGGCTAGCGGGAGTCGAGCAGTACTTC
.	.	TRBV30	TRBJ1-5	CAWSSGLNQPQHF	TGTGCCTGGAGTTCGGGACTCAATCAGCCCCAGCATTTT
.	.	TRBV20-1	TRBJ1-1	CSGGRNTEAFF	TGCAGTGGAGGTAGAAACACTGAAGCTTTCTTT
TRBD1	few	TRBV27	TRBJ2-7	CASSLDPSGTGGYEQYF	TGTGCCAGCAGTTTAGACCCGTCCGGGACAGGGGGCTACGAGCAGTACTTC
.	.	TRBV4-1	TRBJ1-1	CASSVLGGNTEAFF	TGCGCCAGCAGCGTTCTAGGGGGGAACACTGAAGCTTTCTTT
.	once	TRBV5-1	TRBJ2-3	CASSLMTRSDTQYF	TGCGCCAGCAGCTTGATGACAAGGTCAGATACGCAGTATTTT
.	.	TRBV6-5	TRBJ1-2	CASSHPTQGVDYTF	TGTGCCAGCAGCCACCCGACACAGGGAGTCGACTACACCTTC
TRBD1	.	TRBV7-7	TRBJ2-2	CASSLGVWDRDNTGELFF	TGTGCTAGCAGCTTAGGCGTTTGGGACAGGGACAACACCGGGGAGCTGTTTTTT
TRBD2	.	TRBV5-1	TRBJ2-3	CASSTGLAVPASTDTQYF	TGCGCCAGCAGCACGGGACTAGCGGTACCTGCTAGCACAGATACGCAGTATTTT
TRBD1	.	TRBV10-1	TRBJ1-1	CASSEGDSEAFF	TGCGCCAGCAGTGAGGGGGACAGCGAAGCTTTCTTT
.	.	TRBV6-5	TRBJ2-1	CASMGLPPYNEQFF	TGTGCCAGCATGGGGCTACCCCCCTACAATGAGCAGTTCTTC
TRBD2	.	TRBV4-3	TRBJ2-1	CASSQVGSGGDEQFF	TGCGCCAGCAGCCAAGTTGGTAGCGGGGGCGATGAGCAGTTCTTC
TRBD2	.	TRBV7-9	TRBJ2-1	CASSPTSAYNEQFF	TGTGCCAGCAGCCCGACTAGCGCCTACAATGAGCAGTTCTTC
TRBD1	.	TRBV4-1	TRBJ1-6	CASSRLGGQARPSPLHF	TGCGCCAGCAGCCGGTTAGGCGGACAGGCCAGACCCTCACCCCTCCACTTT
TRBD1	.	TRBV2	TRBJ1-2	CASSATGGSYYGYTF	TGTGCCAGCAGTGCCACAGGGGGGTCGTACTATGGCTACACCTTC
.	.	TRBV7-9	TRBJ2-5	CASSPGQLRLQETQYF	TGTGCCAGCAGCCCTGGACAGCTCCGCCTCCAAGAGACCCAGTACTTC
.	.	TRBV25-1	TRBJ2-2	CASSDSNTGELFF	TGTGCCAGCAGTGACTCTAACACCGGGGAGCTGTTTTTT
.	few	TRBV3-1/TRBV3-2	TRBJ2-2	CASSLAGANTGELFF	TGTGCCAGCAGCCTTGCGGGCGCGAACACCGGGGAGCTGTTTTTT
TRBD1	.	TRBV5-5	TRBJ2-7	CASSSGQGSYEQYF	TGTGCCAGCAGCTCGGGACAGGGGTCCTACGAGCAGTACTTC
.	few	TRBV25-1	TRBJ1-2	CASSDSGPYGYTF	TGTGCCAGCAGTGACAGTGGGCCCTATGGCTACACCTTC
.	.	TRBV19	TRBJ1-2	CASSMTEKENYGYTF	TGTGCCAGTAGTATGACAGAGAAGGAAAACTATGGCTACACCTTC
TRBD1	.	TRBV7-9	TRBJ1-2	CASSLTGQGDGYTF	TGTGCCAGCAGCCTAACGGGGCAGGGGGATGGCTACACCTTC
.	.	TRBV18	TRBJ1-1	CASSPYTGSHNTEAFF	TGTGCCAGCTCACCATATACAGGGTCCCATAACACTGAAGCTTTCTTT
.	.	TRBV2	TRBJ1-1	CVSSESTEAFF	TGTGTCAGCAGTGAATCGACTGAAGCTTTCTTT
TRBD1	.	TRBV5-1	TRBJ2-1	CASSKMDRVGEQFF	TGCGCCAGCAGCAAGATGGACAGGGTTGGGGAGCAGTTCTTC
TRBD1	once	TRBV5-4	TRBJ1-6	CASSDGDRVFRSPLHF	TGTGCCAGCAGCGATGGGGACAGGGTATTCAGATCACCCCTCCACTTT
TRBD1	.	TRBV7-2	TRBJ2-7	CASRASGTDPYEQYF	TGTGCCAGCAGAGCCTCCGGGACAGACCCCTACGAGCAGTACTTC
.	.	TRBV19	TRBJ2-7	CASSINRDPHYEQYF	TGTGCCAGTAGTATAAACAGGGATCCCCACTACGAGCAGTACTTC
.	.	TRBV12-3/TRBV12-4	TRBJ1-1	CASSPDRYTEAFF	TGTGCCAGCAGCCCGGACAGATACACTGAAGCTTTCTTT
TRBD2	many	TRBV6-6	TRBJ2-3	CASSTKRGGRTDTQYF	TGTGCCAGCAGTACGAAGCGGGGGGGACGCACAGATACGCAGTATTTT
.	.	TRBV9	TRBJ1-6	CASSVDGRPGNSPLHF	TGTGCCAGCAGCGTTGATGGAAGGCCGGGTAATTCACCCCTCCACTTT
TRBD1	.	TRBV19	TRBJ2-7	CASSARDSPIEQYF	TGTGCCAGTAGTGCCCGGGACAGCCCTATCGAGCAGTACTTC
.	.	TRBV5-4	TRBJ2-2	CASSLPGINTGELFF	TGTGCCAGCAGCTTGCCGGGGATCAACACCGGGGAGCTGTTTTTT